The clone carrying this TCR beta chain was observed at least ten times. What it recognizes is unknown. The sample comes from a study of T cell repertoires in cytomegalovirus infection. Turning to the study itself: Public TCR beta signatures indicated both CMV infection and matching HLA type.

Trimming cost V 0 bases and J 5 bases, with 19 bases left between them. This CDR3 has 17 residues. Germline assignment: CDR1 SGHTA and CDR2 FQGNSA. General observations from the study: Cumulative public TCR beta family frequency identified CMV carriers with the relevant HLA. The ex vivo response was dominated by HLA-C-restricted CMV-specific TCR beta clonotypes.

MiXCR was run by TCRdb on the reads, yielding one entry per CDR3 protein. The table has some 350,000 distinct CDR3 sequences, roughly 34% seen once; the top ten hold approximately 12%. This specimen consisted of cultured PBMCs, obtained from culture after CMV antigen stimulation. This sequence was found in a human donor in good health (CMV status not recorded). Some clones in this sample may be carry-over from other donors' samples. The J gene is TRBJ2-5, the V gene TRBV7-2; D may be TRBD2 (6 bases). Written as DNA, the CDR3 is TGTGCCAGCAGCTTAGCAGGAGCGGGCCTAACCTTGGAGACCCAGTACTTC. It yields the protein CASSLAGAGLTLETQYF.